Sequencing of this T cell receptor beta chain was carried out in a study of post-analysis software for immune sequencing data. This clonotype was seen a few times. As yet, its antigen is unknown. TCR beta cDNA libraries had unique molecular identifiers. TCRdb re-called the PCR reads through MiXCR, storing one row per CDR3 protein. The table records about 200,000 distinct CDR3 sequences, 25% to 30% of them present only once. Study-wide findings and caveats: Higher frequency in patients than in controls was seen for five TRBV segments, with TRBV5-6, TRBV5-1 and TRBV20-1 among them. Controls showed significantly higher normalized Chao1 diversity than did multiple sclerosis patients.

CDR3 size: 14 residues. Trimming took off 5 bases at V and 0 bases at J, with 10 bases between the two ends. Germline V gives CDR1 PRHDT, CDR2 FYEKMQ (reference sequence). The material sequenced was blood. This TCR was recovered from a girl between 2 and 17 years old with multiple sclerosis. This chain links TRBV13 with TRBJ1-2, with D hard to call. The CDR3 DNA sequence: TGTGCCAGCAGCCGACCGAGAGCTAACTATGGCTACACCTTC. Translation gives CASSRPRANYGYTF.